The clone carrying this T cell receptor beta chain was found a few times. The data were obtained in a study of blood T cell repertoires in COVID-19. Across the study: PBMCs, B-cell-depleted T cells, or T cells provided the cDNA or gDNA that made up the material.

Trimming left V 8 bases short and J 0 bases short, with 8 bases between. Germline loops: CDR1 MGHDK, CDR2 SYGVNS. This CDR3 comprises 13 residues. The data were produced by immunoSEQ multiplex PCR, yet TCRdb's version contains in-frame clones alone and is incomplete. There are about 170,000 clones in the sample; more than 70% occur only once, and about 19% lies in the top ten. The sequence was obtained from a woman in her 70s who had recovered from COVID-19. The material sequenced was peripheral blood. The genes are TRBV25-1 and TRBJ1-3, with D uncertain. The CDR3 is CASRRRSGNTIYF. The CDR3 region has the DNA TGTGCCAGCCGCAGGCGCTCTGGAAACACCATATATTTT.